The 3 T cell receptor beta chains below come from one sample, sequenced in a study of regulatory T cells in long-lasting Graves disease (dated by TCRdb to the early 2020s). Reading the label with the study, this specimen's time point is: persistent/refractory GD, antithyroid drugs over 5 years with positive TRAb. RNA was extracted from PBMCs in TRIzol for both TCR sequencing and RNA sequencing. Preparation of the library involved multiplex PCR. The sample was run on an Illumina HiSeq 4000. TCR beta libraries were built with iRepertoire HTBI primers and Arm-PCR amplification of CDR3 regions. TCRdb reprocessing: public reads trimmed at Q25 with fastp, clones called with MiXCR, in-frame beta chains kept. Rows with one shared CDR3 protein collapse into an entry with the most common genes and DNA. Across this sample there are approximately 350,000 distinct CDR3 sequences, with approximately 23% seen only once. The ten largest clones add up to 28% of the sample.

The sample was peripheral blood mononuclear cells (PBMCs), taken when the disease was refractory, from a patient treated with antithyroid drugs. The source of these receptors is a woman in her thirties or forties with Graves disease. Donor details come from another sample of the same person, matched by shared clones.

V and J are TRBV19 and TRBJ2-7; TRBD2 matches 7 bases. The V gene's germline CDR1 is LNHDA and CDR2 SQIVND (reference sequence). Trimming took 6 bases from V and 5 from J; bases not matched to a gene: 4. The CDR3 length is 12 residues. The CDR3 loop is CASSPAGDEQYF. The CDR3 coding sequence is TGTGCCAGTAGCCCGGCGGGAGACGAGCAGTACTTC.

The rearrangement uses TRBV6-5 and TRBJ2-6; possible D gene TRBD2, 6 bases. Per germline, CDR1 MNHEY and CDR2 SVGAGI. The CDR3 runs to 20 residues. The V gene lost 0 bases and the J gene lost 1 base, with 19 bases spanning the gap. The CDR3 DNA reads as TGTGCCAGCAGTTACTCGAGGCGGGACTGGGAAACTTCTGGGGCCAACGTCCTGACTTTC. Translation: CASSYSRRDWETSGANVLTF.

This clonotype showed up many times. The chain uses TRBV28 and TRBJ2-7; weak D call: TRBD1 (6 bases). CDR1 MDHEN and CDR2 SYDVKM come from the germline V gene. The V end was cut by 6 bases, the J end by 1 base, with 19 bases between. The CDR3 contains 16 residues. The CDR3 region has the DNA TGTGCCAGCAGCCCCTTTGGGGGCAGGGAATCCTACGAGCAGTACTTC. Protein sequence: CASSPFGGRESYEQYF.